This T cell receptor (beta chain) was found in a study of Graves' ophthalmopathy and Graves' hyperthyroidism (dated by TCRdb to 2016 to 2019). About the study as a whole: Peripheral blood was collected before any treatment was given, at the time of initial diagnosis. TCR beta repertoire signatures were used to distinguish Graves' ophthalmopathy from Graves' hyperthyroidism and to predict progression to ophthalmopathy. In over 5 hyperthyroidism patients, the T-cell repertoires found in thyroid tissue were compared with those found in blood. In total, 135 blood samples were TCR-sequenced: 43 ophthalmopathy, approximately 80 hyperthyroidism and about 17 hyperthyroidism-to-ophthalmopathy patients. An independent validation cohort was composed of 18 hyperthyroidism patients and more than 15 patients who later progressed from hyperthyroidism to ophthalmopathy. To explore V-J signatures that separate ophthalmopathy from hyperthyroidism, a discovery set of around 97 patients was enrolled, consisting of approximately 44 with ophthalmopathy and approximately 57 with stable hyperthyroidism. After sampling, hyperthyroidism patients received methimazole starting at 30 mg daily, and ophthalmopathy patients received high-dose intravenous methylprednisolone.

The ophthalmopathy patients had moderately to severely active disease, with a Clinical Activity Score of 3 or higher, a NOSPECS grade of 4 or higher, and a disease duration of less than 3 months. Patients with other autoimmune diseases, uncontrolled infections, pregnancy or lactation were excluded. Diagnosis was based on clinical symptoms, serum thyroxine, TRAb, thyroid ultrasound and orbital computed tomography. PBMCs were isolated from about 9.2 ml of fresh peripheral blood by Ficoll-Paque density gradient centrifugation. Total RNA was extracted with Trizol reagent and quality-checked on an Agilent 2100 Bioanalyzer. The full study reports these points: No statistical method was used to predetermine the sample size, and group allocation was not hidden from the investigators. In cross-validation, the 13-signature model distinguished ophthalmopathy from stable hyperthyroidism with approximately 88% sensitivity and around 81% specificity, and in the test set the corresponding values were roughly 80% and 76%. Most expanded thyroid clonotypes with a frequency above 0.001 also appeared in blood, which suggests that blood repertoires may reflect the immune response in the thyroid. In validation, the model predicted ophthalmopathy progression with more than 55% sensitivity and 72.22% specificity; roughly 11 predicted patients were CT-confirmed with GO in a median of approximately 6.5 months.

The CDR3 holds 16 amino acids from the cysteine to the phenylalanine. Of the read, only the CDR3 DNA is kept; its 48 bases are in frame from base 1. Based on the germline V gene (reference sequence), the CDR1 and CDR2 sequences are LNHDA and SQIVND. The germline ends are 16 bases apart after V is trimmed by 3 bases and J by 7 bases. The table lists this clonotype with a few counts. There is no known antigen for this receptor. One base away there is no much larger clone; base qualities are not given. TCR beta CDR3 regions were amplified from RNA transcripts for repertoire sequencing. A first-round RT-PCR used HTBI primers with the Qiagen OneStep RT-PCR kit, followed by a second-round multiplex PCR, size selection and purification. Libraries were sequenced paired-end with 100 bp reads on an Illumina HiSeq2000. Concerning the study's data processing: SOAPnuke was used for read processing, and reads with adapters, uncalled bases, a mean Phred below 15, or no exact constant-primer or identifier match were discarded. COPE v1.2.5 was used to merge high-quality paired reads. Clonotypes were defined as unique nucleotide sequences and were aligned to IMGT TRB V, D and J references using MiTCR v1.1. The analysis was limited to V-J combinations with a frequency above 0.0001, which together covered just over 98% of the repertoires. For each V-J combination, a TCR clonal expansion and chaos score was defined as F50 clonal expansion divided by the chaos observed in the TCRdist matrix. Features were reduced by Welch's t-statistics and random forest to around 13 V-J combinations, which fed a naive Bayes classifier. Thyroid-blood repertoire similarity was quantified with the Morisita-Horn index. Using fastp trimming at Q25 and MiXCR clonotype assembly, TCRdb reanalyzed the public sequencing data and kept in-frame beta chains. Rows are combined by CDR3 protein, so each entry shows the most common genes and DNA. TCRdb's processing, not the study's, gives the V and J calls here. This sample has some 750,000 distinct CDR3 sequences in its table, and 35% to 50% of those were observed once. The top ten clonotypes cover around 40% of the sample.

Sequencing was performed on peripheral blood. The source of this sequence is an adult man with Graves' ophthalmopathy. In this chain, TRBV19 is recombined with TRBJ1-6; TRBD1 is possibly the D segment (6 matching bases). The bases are TGTGCCAGTAGTATCCGCCAGGGGCCCTCAAATTCACCCCTCCACTTT. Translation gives CASSIRQGPSNSPLHF.